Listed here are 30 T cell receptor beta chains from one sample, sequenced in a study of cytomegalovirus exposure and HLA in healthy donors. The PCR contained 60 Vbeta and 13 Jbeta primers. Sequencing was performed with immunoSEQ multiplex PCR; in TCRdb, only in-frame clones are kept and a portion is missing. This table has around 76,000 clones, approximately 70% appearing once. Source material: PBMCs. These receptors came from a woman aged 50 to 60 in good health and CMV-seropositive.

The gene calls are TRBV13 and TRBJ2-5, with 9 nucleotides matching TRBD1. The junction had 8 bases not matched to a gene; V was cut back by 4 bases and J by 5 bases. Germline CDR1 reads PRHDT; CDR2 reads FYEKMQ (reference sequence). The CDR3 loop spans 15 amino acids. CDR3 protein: CASSSRQGDRETQYF. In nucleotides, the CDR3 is TGTGCCAGCAGCTCGCGACAGGGGGATCGGGAGACCCAGTACTTC. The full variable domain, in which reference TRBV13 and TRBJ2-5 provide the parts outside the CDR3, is AAGVIQSPRHLIKEKRETATLKCYPIPRHDTVYWYQQGPGQDPQFLISFYEKMQSDKGSIPDRFSAQQFSDYHSELNMSSLELGDSALYFCASSSRQGDRETQYFGPGTRLLVL.

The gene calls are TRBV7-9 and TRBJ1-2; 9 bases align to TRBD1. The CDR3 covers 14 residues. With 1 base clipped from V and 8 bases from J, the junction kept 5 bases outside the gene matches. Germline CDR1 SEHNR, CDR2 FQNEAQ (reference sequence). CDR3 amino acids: CASSLVGQGRGYTF. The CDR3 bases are TGTGCCAGCAGCTTAGTGGGACAGGGACGCGGCTACACCTTC.

The CDR3 loop is CASSRESGYTF. The CDR3 DNA follows: TGTGCCAGTAGCAGGGAAAGCGGCTACACCTTC. The V gene is TRBV19, the J gene TRBJ1-2; possibly TRBD1 for D (5 bases). Germline V lookup: CDR1 LNHDA, CDR2 SQIVND (reference sequence). Trimming removed 6 bases from V and 8 bases from J, with 10 bases in between. The CDR3 extends over 11 amino acids. Supplemented by reference TRBV19 and TRBJ1-2, the full variable domain reads DGGITQSPKYLFRKEGQNVTLSCEQNLNHDAMYWYRQDPGQGLRLIYYSQIVNDFQKGDIAEGYSVSREKKESFPLTVTSAQKNPTAFYLCASSRESGYTFGSGTRLTVV.

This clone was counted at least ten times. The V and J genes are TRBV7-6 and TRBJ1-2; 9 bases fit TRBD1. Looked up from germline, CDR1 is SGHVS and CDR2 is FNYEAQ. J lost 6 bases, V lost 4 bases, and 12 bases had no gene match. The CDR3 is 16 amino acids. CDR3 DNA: TGTGCCAGCAGCTCCTGGCCCCCCGGGACAGGGAATGGCTACACCTTC. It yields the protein CASSSWPPGTGNGYTF.

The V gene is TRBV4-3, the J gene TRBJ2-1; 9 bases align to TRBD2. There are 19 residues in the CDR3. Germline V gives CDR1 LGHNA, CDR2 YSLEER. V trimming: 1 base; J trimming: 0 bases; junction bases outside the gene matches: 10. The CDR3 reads CASSQASAGGLSSYNEQFF. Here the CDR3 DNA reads TGCGCCAGCAGCCAAGCGTCAGCGGGGGGCCTTAGCTCCTACAATGAGCAGTTCTTC.

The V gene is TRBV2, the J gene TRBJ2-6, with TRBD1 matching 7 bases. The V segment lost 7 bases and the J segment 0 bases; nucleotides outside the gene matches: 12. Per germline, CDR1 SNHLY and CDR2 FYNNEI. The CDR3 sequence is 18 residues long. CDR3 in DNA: TGTGCCAGCAAAGGATTACAGGGGACAAGCTCTGGGGCCAACGTCCTGACTTTC. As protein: CASKGLQGTSSGANVLTF.

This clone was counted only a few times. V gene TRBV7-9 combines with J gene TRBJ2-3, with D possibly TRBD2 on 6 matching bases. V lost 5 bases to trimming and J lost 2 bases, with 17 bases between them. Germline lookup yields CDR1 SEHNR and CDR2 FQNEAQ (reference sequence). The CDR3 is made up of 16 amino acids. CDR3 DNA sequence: TGTGCCAGCAGCCCCCGGGAGTTCAGGGTCACAGATACGCAGTATTTT. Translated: CASSPREFRVTDTQYF.

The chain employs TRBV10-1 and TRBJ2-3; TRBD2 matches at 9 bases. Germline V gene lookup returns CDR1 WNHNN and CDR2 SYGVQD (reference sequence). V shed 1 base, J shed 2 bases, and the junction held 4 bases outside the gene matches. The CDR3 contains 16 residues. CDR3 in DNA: TGCGCCAGCAGTGAGTTAAGCGGGGGGACCACAGATACGCAGTATTTT. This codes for CASSELSGGTTDTQYF.

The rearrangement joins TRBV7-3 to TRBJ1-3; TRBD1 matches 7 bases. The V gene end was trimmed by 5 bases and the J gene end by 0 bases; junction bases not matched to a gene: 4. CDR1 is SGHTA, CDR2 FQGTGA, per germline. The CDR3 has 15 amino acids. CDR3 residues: CASSRDSYSGNTIYF. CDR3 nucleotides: TGTGCCAGCAGCCGGGACAGTTACTCTGGAAACACCATATATTTT.

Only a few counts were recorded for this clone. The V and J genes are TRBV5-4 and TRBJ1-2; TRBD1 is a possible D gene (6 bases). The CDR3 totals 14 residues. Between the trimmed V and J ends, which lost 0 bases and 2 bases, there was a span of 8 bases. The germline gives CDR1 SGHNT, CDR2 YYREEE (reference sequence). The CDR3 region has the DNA TGTGCCAGCAGCTTGGGTAGGGGGAACTATGGCTACACCTTC. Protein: CASSLGRGNYGYTF.

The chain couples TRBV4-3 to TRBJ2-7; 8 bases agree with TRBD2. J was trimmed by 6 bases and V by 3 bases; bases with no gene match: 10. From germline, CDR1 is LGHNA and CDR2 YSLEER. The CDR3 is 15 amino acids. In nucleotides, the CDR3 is TGCGCCAGCAGCCACCGTGGCGGGCTAGCGGGCGAGCAGTACTTC. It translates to CASSHRGGLAGEQYF.

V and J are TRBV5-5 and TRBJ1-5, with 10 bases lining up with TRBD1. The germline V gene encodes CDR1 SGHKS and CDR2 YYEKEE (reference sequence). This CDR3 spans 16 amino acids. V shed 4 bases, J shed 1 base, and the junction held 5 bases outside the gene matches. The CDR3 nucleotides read TGTGCCAGCAGCCCGATGGACAGGGGGAGCAATCAGCCCCAGCATTTT. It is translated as CASSPMDRGSNQPQHF. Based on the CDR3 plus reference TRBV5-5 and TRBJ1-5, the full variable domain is DAGVTQSPTHLIKTRGQQVTLRCSPISGHKSVSWYQQVLGQGPQFIFQYYEKEERGRGNFPDRFSARQFPNYSSELNVNALLLGDSALYLCASSPMDRGSNQPQHFGDGTRLSIL.

Here the CDR3 DNA reads TGTGCCAGCAGCGTTACCAGGACAGATACGCAGTATTTT. Translating it yields CASSVTRTDTQYF. V gene TRBV9 combines with J gene TRBJ2-3; D gene ambiguous. V was cut by 2 bases and J by 3 bases, with 7 bases left in between. The CDR3 is 13 amino acids. The germline V gene has CDR1 SGDLS and CDR2 YYNGEE.

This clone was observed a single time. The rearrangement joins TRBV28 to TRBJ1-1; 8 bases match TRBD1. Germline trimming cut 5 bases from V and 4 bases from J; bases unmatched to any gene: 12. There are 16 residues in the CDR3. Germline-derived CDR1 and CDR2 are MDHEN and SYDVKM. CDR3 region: CASSRLSGGQSTEAFF. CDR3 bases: TGTGCCAGCAGTCGATTATCAGGGGGCCAGAGCACTGAAGCTTTCTTT.

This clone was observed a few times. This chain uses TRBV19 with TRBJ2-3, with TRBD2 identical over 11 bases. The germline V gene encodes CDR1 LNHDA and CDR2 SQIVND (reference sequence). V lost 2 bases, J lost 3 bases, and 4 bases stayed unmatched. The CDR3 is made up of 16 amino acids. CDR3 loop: CASSIILAGATDTQYF. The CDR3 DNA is TGTGCCAGTAGTATAATACTAGCGGGAGCAACAGATACGCAGTATTTT.

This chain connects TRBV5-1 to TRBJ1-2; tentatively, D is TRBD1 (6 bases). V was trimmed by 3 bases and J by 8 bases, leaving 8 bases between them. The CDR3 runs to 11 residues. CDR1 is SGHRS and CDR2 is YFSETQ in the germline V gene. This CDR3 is CASSSGEGYTF. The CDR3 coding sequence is TGCGCCAGCAGCTCAGGGGAAGGCTACACCTTC.

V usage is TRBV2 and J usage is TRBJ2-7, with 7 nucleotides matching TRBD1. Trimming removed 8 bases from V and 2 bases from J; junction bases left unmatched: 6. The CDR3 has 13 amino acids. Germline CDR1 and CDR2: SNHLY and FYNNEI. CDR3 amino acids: CASDGQDTYEQYF. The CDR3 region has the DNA TGTGCCAGCGACGGACAGGACACCTACGAGCAGTACTTC.

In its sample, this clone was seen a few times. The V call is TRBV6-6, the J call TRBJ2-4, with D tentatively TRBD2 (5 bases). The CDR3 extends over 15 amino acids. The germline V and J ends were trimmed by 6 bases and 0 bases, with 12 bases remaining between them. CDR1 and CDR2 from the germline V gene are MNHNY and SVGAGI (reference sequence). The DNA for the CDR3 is TGTGCCAGCAGAACACTAGTAGAAGCCAAAAACATTCAGTACTTC. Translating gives CASRTLVEAKNIQYF.

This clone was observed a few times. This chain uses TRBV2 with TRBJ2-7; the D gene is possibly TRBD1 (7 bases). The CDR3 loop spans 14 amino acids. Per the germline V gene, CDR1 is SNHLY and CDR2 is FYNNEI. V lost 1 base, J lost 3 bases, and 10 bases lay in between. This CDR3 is CASSEGQGLYEQYF. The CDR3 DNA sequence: TGTGCCAGCAGTGAAGGACAGGGACTCTACGAGCAGTACTTC.

CDR3 in amino acids: CASLDTASYEQYF. Here the CDR3 DNA reads TGTGCCAGCCTTGATACAGCCTCCTACGAGCAGTACTTC. J is TRBJ2-7 and V is TRBV27; D remains unclear. The germline CDR1 and CDR2 sequences are MNHEY and SMNVEV (reference sequence). This CDR3 is built from 13 residues. The germline V and J ends were trimmed by 8 bases and 0 bases, with 11 bases remaining between them.

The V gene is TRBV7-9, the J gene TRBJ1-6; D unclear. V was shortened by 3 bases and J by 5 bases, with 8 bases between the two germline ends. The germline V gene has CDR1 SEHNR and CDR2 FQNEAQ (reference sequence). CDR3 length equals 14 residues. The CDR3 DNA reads TGTGCCAGCAGCTTTTGGCAGAATAATTCACCCCTCCACTTT. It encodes CASSFWQNNSPLHF.

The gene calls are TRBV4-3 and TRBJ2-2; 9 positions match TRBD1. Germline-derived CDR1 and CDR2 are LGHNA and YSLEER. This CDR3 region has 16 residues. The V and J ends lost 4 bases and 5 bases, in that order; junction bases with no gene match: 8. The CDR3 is CASSLFGTGRTGELFF. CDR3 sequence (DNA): TGCGCCAGCAGCCTCTTTGGGACAGGGCGGACCGGGGAGCTGTTTTTT.

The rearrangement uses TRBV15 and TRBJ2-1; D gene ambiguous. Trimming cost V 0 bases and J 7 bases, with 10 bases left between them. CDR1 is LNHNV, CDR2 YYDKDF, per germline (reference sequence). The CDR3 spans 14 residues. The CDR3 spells CATSRDWLQNEQFF. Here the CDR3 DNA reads TGTGCCACCAGCAGAGATTGGCTCCAGAATGAGCAGTTCTTC.

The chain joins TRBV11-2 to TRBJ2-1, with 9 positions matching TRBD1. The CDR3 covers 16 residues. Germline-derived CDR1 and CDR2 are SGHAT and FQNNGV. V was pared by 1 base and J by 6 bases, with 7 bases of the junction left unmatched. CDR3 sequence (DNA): TGTGCCAGCAGCTTAGGTGTGACAGGGGGGCGCAATGAGCAGTTCTTC. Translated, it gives CASSLGVTGGRNEQFF.

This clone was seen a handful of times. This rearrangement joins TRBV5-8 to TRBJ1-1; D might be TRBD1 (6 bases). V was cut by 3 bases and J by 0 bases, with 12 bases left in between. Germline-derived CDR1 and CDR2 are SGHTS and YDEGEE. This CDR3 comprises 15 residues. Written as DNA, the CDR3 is TGTGCCAGCAGCTGGGAGGGGGGACTGAACACTGAAGCTTTCTTT. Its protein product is CASSWEGGLNTEAFF.

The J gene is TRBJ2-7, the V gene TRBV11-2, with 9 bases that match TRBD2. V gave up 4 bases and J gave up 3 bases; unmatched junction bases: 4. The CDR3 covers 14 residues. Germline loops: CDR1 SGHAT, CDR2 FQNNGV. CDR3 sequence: CASSSIAGDYEQYF. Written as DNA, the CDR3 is TGTGCCAGCAGCTCGATAGCGGGAGACTACGAGCAGTACTTC.

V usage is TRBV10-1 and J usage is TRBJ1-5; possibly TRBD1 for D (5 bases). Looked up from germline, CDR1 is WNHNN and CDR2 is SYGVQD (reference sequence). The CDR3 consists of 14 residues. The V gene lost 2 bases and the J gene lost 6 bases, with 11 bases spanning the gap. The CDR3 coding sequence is TGCGCCAGCAGTGAGCGGGGGGGTGGTCAGCCCCAGCATTTT. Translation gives CASSERGGGQPQHF.

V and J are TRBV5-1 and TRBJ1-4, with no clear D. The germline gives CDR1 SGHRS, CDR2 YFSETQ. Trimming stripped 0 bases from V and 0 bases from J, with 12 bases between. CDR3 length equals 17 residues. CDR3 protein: CASSLAVGGTTNEKLFF. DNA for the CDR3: TGCGCCAGCAGCTTGGCCGTCGGCGGAACAACTAATGAAAAACTGTTTTTT.

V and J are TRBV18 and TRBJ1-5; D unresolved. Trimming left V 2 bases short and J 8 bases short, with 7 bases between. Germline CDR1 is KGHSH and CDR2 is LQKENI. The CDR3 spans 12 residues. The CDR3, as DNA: TGTGCCAGCTCACCAGGCGGGGAGCCCCAGCATTTT. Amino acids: CASSPGGEPQHF. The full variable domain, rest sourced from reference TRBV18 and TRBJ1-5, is NAGVMQNPRHLVRRRGQEARLRCSPMKGHSHVYWYRQLPEEGLKFMVYLQKENIIDESGMPKERFSAEFPKEGPSILRIQQVVRGDSAAYFCASSPGGEPQHFGDGTRLSIL.

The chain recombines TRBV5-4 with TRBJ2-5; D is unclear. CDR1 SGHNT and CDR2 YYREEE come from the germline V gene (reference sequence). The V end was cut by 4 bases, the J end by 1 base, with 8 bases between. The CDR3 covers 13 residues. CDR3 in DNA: TGTGCCAGCAGCCTGGACGGCCAAGAGACCCAGTACTTC. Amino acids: CASSLDGQETQYF.